This T cell receptor (beta chain) comes out of a study of PD-1 blockade in classical Hodgkin lymphoma (dated by TCRdb to about 2020). Regarding the study in general: Nivolumab dosing was 3 mg/kg intravenously every 2 weeks, continuing until either disease progression or unacceptable toxicity. The study used CyTOF and TCR beta sequencing to define a peripheral blood immune signature of response to PD-1 blockade in classical Hodgkin lymphoma. Findings and caveats that apply to the study as a whole: Among trial patients, those achieving complete response had baseline diversity similar to that of newly diagnosed patients, while diversity was significantly lower in partial responders and progressors. Lower diversity was observed in patients in whom nivolumab was started less than 1 year after ASCT, and these patients were excluded from later analyses so that confounding by immune reconstitution would be avoided. By C4D1, a significant rise was seen in CD4+ TCR diversity but not in CD8+ TCR diversity (p=0.0027 vs p=0.16), and the rise was most apparent among complete responders (p=0.02). The study covered only a single clinical trial cohort, and the causes of the repertoire differences, possibly disease activity or prior therapy, were still not defined. Baseline TCR diversity was reported to be lower in newly diagnosed patients than in healthy donors and to be lower still in relapsed/refractory patients.

This sample's time point label indicates: cycle 2 day 1 (C2D1) of nivolumab. Every trial patient had relapsed after autologous stem cell transplantation, and cohorts A, B and C differed in prior brentuximab vedotin exposure. The trial cohort included more than 55 patients with relapsed/refractory classical Hodgkin lymphoma, and each patient had a best overall response of complete response, partial response or progressive disease. Trial patients were treated with single-agent nivolumab in the multi-cohort phase II CheckMate 205 trial. An independent review committee assessed best overall response by applying the 2007 International Working Group response criteria. PBMCs from the trial were collected at three points: immediately before nivolumab initiation (C1D1), and during therapy at cycle 2 day 1 and cycle 4 day 1. After peripheral blood was drawn into 8 mL Vacutainer Cell Preparation Tubes, PBMCs were isolated by centrifugation and then cryopreserved.

Genomic DNA was isolated using the Qiagen DNeasy kit from unsorted PBMCs as well as from negatively selected CD4+ and CD8+ fractions. TCR beta CDR3 regions were amplified by immunoSEQ multiplex PCR using primers annealing to V and J segments. Amplification bias was minimized using a synthetic immune receptor repertoire, and residual bias was removed computationally after sequencing. As for the authors' bioinformatics: Repertoire diversity was quantified as the Shannon entropy index using custom Python scripts. Unsorted, CD4+ and CD8+ repertoires were examined separately, except in combined analyses, for which CD4+ and CD8+ sequences were merged in silico. Clonal expansion was defined as a frequency increase of at least 2-fold after treatment compared with C1D1, and clones undetected at baseline were assigned a pseudocount of 0.5. Singleton clones were defined as clones with 0 or 1 copy at C1D1, and non-singleton clones were defined as clones with 2 or more copies. Clones expanded in unsorted samples were labelled as CD4+, CD8+ or unknown by matching protein sequences in sorted samples from the same patient. Diversity changes from C1D1 to C4D1 were tested in paired samples using Wilcoxon tests. The immuneACCESS repertoire file appears here via TCRdb, limited to in-frame rearrangements. These files lack a portion of the clones; in checked studies, under half of the deficit traces to unresolved V genes, and the cause of the others is not known. D and trimming were read from the DNA, whereas the V and J calls and clone size are those reported in that table. In this sample the table shows around 28,000 clones, roughly 80% of which occur a single time. The ten largest clones take up 20% to 25% of the sample.

This clone was detected once. Its antigen has not been determined. No base-level quality is on record; no much larger clone is a single base apart. Including the terminal cysteine and phenylalanine, the CDR3 comprises 15 residues. The kept DNA is CDR3 alone, 45 bases in frame from the first base. V loses 1 base of germline sequence and J loses 0 bases, and the interval between the two ends is 9 bases. Based on the germline V gene, the CDR1 and CDR2 sequences are LGHNA and YSLEER. The rearranged segments are TRBV4-3 and TRBJ1-1, and TRBD1 may be the D gene, going by 5 matching bases. The clonotype comes from a human donor with classical Hodgkin lymphoma. Sample: peripheral blood mononuclear cells (PBMCs), taken before the second cycle of nivolumab. The nucleotide sequence reads TGCGCCAGCAGCCAAGGGGGCAGTTTGAACACTGAAGCTTTCTTT. The encoded protein is CASSQGGSLNTEAFF.